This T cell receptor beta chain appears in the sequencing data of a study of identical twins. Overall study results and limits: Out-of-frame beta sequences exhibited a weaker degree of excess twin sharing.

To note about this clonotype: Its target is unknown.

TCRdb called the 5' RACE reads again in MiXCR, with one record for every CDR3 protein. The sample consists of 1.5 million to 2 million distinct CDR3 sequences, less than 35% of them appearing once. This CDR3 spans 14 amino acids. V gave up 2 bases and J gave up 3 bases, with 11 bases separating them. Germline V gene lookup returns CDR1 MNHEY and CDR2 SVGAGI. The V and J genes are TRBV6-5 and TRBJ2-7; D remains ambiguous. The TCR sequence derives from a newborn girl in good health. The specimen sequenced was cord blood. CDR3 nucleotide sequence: TGTGCCAGCAGTTACGCCAATGACCTCTACGAGCAGTACTTC. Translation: CASSYANDLYEQYF.